These 26 T cell receptor beta chains came from one sample sequenced in a study of blood T cell repertoires in COVID-19. The table came from immunoSEQ multiplex PCR; TCRdb's copy has only in-frame clones and leaves some out. The sample yields over 120,000 clones, around 81% seen once. The specimen sequenced was peripheral blood. The receptor set was obtained from a human donor in a cohort sampled during active COVID-19.

The chain couples TRBV18 to TRBJ2-7; tentatively, D is TRBD2 (5 bases). Germline V gene lookup returns CDR1 KGHSH and CDR2 LQKENI. The germline V and J ends were trimmed by 5 bases and 6 bases, with 14 bases remaining between them. The CDR3 length is 13 residues. In DNA, the CDR3 is TGTGCCAGCTCAAGTACTAGGCCCTGCGAGCAGTACTTC. Translating gives CASSSTRPCEQYF.

This rearrangement joins TRBV7-8 to TRBJ2-5, with D uncertain. V dropped 5 bases and J dropped 1 base, with 11 bases sitting between them. This CDR3 is built from 14 residues. The V gene's germline CDR1 is SGHVS and CDR2 FQNEAQ. The CDR3 loop reads CASSHFESQETQYF. The DNA for the CDR3 is TGTGCCAGCAGCCACTTCGAGTCCCAAGAGACCCAGTACTTC.

This clone was detected only a few times. The rearrangement links TRBV19 to TRBJ2-3, with D uncertain. V lost 3 bases and J 3 bases, leaving 10 bases between the germline ends. The germline CDR1 and CDR2 sequences are LNHDA and SQIVND (reference sequence). There are 14 residues in the CDR3. DNA for the CDR3: TGTGCCAGTAGTATCTTCACGGGTACAGATACGCAGTATTTT. Translation: CASSIFTGTDTQYF. The complete variable domain, with remaining parts taken from reference TRBV19 and TRBJ2-3, reads DGGITQSPKYLFRKEGQNVTLSCEQNLNHDAMYWYRQDPGQGLRLIYYSQIVNDFQKGDIAEGYSVSREKKESFPLTVTSAQKNPTAFYLCASSIFTGTDTQYFGPGTRLTVL.

The chain couples TRBV6-2 or TRBV6-3 to TRBJ2-1, with 11 bases aligning to TRBD2. The CDR3 runs to 18 residues. The germline CDR1 and CDR2 sequences are MNHEY and SVGEGT. Trimming at V came to 6 bases and at J to 1 base, leaving 11 bases not matched to a gene. Here the CDR3 reads CASSEDPGLAVSYNEQFF. The CDR3, as DNA: TGTGCCAGCAGCGAAGACCCGGGACTAGCGGTTTCCTACAATGAGCAGTTCTTC.

J is TRBJ1-1 and V is TRBV28; no definite D call. The CDR3 is 11 amino acids. V was trimmed by 7 bases and J by 3 bases, leaving 6 bases between them. Germline V lookup: CDR1 MDHEN, CDR2 SYDVKM. The CDR3 reads CASTEYTEAFF. CDR3 DNA: TGTGCCAGCACCGAGTACACTGAAGCTTTCTTT.

The chain carries TRBV6-5 and TRBJ2-5; tentative D call: TRBD1 (5 bases). With 7 bases removed from V and 9 bases from J, the gap between germline ends came to 18 bases. This CDR3 contains 13 residues. Germline CDR1 reads MNHEY; CDR2 reads SVGAGI. CDR3: CASISDNRLAQYF. The CDR3 region has the DNA TGTGCCAGCATCTCGGACAACCGGTTGGCCCAGTACTTC.

The V call is TRBV5-6, the J call TRBJ2-1, with TRBD2 matching 13 bases. Germline lookup yields CDR1 SGHDT and CDR2 YYEEEE. This CDR3 has 17 residues. V lost 4 bases and J lost 4; bases outside the gene matches: 8. CDR3 loop: CASSPRLAGGWYNEQFF. CDR3 nucleotide sequence: TGTGCCAGCAGCCCACGACTAGCGGGAGGATGGTACAATGAGCAGTTCTTC. Full variable domain (missing parts from reference TRBV5-6 and TRBJ2-1): DAGVTQSPTHLIKTRGQQVTLRCSPKSGHDTVSWYQQALGQGPQFIFQYYEEEERQRGNFPDRFSGHQFPNYSSELNVNALLLGDSALYLCASSPRLAGGWYNEQFFGPGTRLTVL.

V is TRBV6-1 and J is TRBJ2-3; D might be TRBD1 (6 bases). V was shortened by 1 base and J by 8 bases, with 16 bases between the two germline ends. Germline V gene data show CDR1 as MNHNS and CDR2 as SASEGT. The CDR3 covers 15 residues. CDR3 sequence: CASSEEAGALGTQYF. CDR3 DNA sequence: TGTGCCAGCAGTGAAGAGGCAGGGGCTTTGGGTACGCAGTATTTT.

The chain recombines TRBV15 with TRBJ2-5, with D perhaps TRBD1 (6 bases). Germline V gene data show CDR1 as LNHNV and CDR2 as YYDKDF (reference sequence). V was trimmed by 1 base and J by 0 bases, leaving 12 bases between them. This CDR3 has 16 amino acids. The CDR3 nucleotides are TGTGCCACCAGCAGAGTTCTTACAGGGAACCAAGAGACCCAGTACTTC. It encodes CATSRVLTGNQETQYF.

The chain has TRBV5-6 and TRBJ2-1; D not resolved. The CDR3 runs 13 residues. The ends were cut back, 1 base at V and 7 bases at J, with 9 bases in the middle. Germline loops: CDR1 SGHDT, CDR2 YYEEEE. This CDR3 reads CASSLLGVNEQFF. CDR3 nucleotide sequence: TGTGCCAGCAGCTTGTTGGGCGTGAATGAGCAGTTCTTC.

The chain employs TRBV19 and TRBJ2-2; D might be TRBD2 (5 bases). CDR3 length: 18 residues. The ends were cut back, 3 bases at V and 8 bases at J, with 25 bases in the middle. Germline V CDR1 and CDR2: LNHDA, SQIVND (reference sequence). CDR3: CASSIRGAQNSVRGELFF. In DNA, the CDR3 is TGTGCCAGTAGTATCCGCGGCGCCCAAAATAGCGTCAGGGGGGAGCTGTTTTTT.

This clone appeared a single time. The CDR3 DNA sequence: TGTGCCAGCAGCCAAGTAGCTGGTACGAGCGTCGGTACCGGGGAGCTGTTTTTT. Its translation: CASSQVAGTSVGTGELFF. The V gene is TRBV4-2, the J gene TRBJ2-2; D not resolved. The CDR3 is made up of 18 amino acids. From germline, CDR1 is LGHNA and CDR2 YNFKEQ. Trimming left V 1 base short and J 5 bases short, with 20 bases between.

This sequence joins TRBV7-2 and TRBJ2-7; TRBD2 aligns across 11 bases. In germline, CDR1 is SGHTA, CDR2 FQGNSA. The V and J ends lost 1 base and 0 bases, in that order; junction bases with no gene match: 11. This CDR3 has 19 residues. CDR3 protein: CASSLVHGLAGPSSYEQYF. Written as DNA, the CDR3 is TGTGCCAGCAGCTTAGTACATGGACTAGCGGGCCCCAGCTCCTACGAGCAGTACTTC.

This clone came up once. V is TRBV6-4 and J is TRBJ1-1; no definite D call. The germline V gene encodes CDR1 MRHNA and CDR2 SNTAGT. This CDR3 has 13 amino acids. V was cut by 1 base and J by 4 bases, with 7 bases left in between. CDR3 DNA: TGTGCCAGCAGTGACTTGGCGGGCACTGAAGCTTTCTTT. Amino acids: CASSDLAGTEAFF.

The chain couples TRBV28 to TRBJ2-7, with D possibly being TRBD1 (6 bases). CDR3 length: 15 residues. The ends were cut back, 3 bases at V and 7 bases at J, with 19 bases in the middle. CDR1 and CDR2 (germline): MDHEN, SYDVKM. The CDR3 loop reads CASSFLGGGSSEQYF. CDR3 DNA sequence: TGTGCCAGCAGTTTTCTAGGGGGTGGGAGTAGTGAGCAGTACTTC.

This sequence joins TRBV10-3 and TRBJ1-2, with D possibly being TRBD1 (6 bases). The CDR3 contains 13 residues. The germline CDR1 and CDR2 sequences are ENHRY and SYGVKD. Trimming removed 7 bases at V and 1 base at J, with 10 bases between. DNA of the CDR3: TGTGCCATCACCCGGGACAATAACTATGGCTACACCTTC. Encoded protein: CAITRDNNYGYTF.

The CDR3 here is CANPPVGQGPFSGNTIYF. In DNA, the CDR3 is TGTGCCAATCCTCCGGTCGGACAGGGACCTTTCTCTGGAAACACCATATATTTT. The chain recombines TRBV19 with TRBJ1-3, with 8 bases lining up with TRBD1. This CDR3 spans 18 amino acids. Per the germline V gene, CDR1 is LNHDA and CDR2 is SQIVND (reference sequence). Unmatched junction bases numbered 17, after V lost 10 bases and J lost 0 bases.

The chain recombines TRBV18 with TRBJ2-5; TRBD1 aligns across 8 bases. V lost 8 bases, J lost 2 bases, and 13 bases stayed unmatched. The CDR3 has 16 amino acids. Germline-derived CDR1 and CDR2 are KGHSH and LQKENI. CDR3 sequence (DNA): TGTGCCAGCGCGATAGGCCCAGGGACAGGACAAGAGACCCAGTACTTC. Translation: CASAIGPGTGQETQYF. Complete variable domain (other parts from reference TRBV18 and TRBJ2-5): NAGVMQNPRHLVRRRGQEARLRCSPMKGHSHVYWYRQLPEEGLKFMVYLQKENIIDESGMPKERFSAEFPKEGPSILRIQQVVRGDSAAYFCASAIGPGTGQETQYFGPGTRLLVL.

This chain uses TRBV15 with TRBJ2-1, with 9 bases identical to TRBD2. CDR3 length equals 15 residues. Germline V gene sequence: CDR1 LNHNV, CDR2 YYDKDF (reference sequence). V lost 1 base and J lost 5; bases outside the gene matches: 3. CDR3 nucleotides: TGTGCCACCAGCAGAGCGGCGGGGGGGCACAATGAGCAGTTCTTC. It specifies CATSRAAGGHNEQFF.

This chain joins TRBV6-5 and TRBJ2-1; 8 bases map to TRBD2. The V gene end was trimmed by 0 bases and the J gene end by 6 bases; junction bases not matched to a gene: 4. Germline V gene sequence: CDR1 MNHEY, CDR2 SVGAGI. The CDR3 runs to 15 residues. Written as DNA, the CDR3 is TGTGCCAGCAGTTACTCACGGGAGGGCCGCAATGAGCAGTTCTTC. This encodes CASSYSREGRNEQFF.

The chain is built from TRBV3-1 (or the pseudogene TRBV3-2) and TRBJ2-1, with 7 bases that match TRBD1. Trimming removed 1 base from V and 6 bases from J; junction bases left unmatched: 9. CDR3 length equals 16 residues. Germline CDR1 and CDR2: LGHDT and YNNKEL (reference sequence). The CDR3 spells CASSQALQGVFNEQFF. CDR3 sequence (DNA): TGTGCCAGCAGCCAAGCGCTGCAGGGGGTATTCAATGAGCAGTTCTTC.

The V and J genes are TRBV6-6 and TRBJ1-2; 7 bases align to TRBD1. V shed 6 bases, J shed 3 bases, and the junction held 7 bases outside the gene matches. Looked up from germline, CDR1 is MNHNY and CDR2 is SVGAGI (reference sequence). The CDR3 extends over 14 amino acids. The CDR3 nucleotides are TGTGCCAGCAGCCCCGGGACAGACGACTATGGCTACACCTTC. It yields the protein CASSPGTDDYGYTF.

The chain is built from TRBV13 and TRBJ2-1; no clear D. The CDR3 consists of 16 residues. Germline CDR1 reads PRHDT; CDR2 reads FYEKMQ (reference sequence). Trimming shortened V by 5 bases and J by 0 bases, and 14 bases separated the two germline ends. CDR3 sequence: CASSIGGLISYNEQFF. In DNA form, the CDR3 reads TGTGCCAGCAGCATTGGCGGCCTGATCTCCTACAATGAGCAGTTCTTC.

The V and J genes are TRBV7-2 and TRBJ2-7, with 7 positions matching TRBD1. Germline lookup yields CDR1 SGHTA and CDR2 FQGNSA. With V trimmed by 0 bases and J by 2 bases, 4 bases remained unmatched. The CDR3 sequence is 15 residues long. The chain's CDR3 is CASSLAGGATYEQYF. The CDR3 region has the DNA TGTGCCAGCAGCTTAGCAGGGGGCGCAACCTACGAGCAGTACTTC.

CDR3 DNA: TGTGCCAGCAGCTTAAATAAGGGACAGGGTGACACTGAAGCTTTCTTT. It specifies CASSLNKGQGDTEAFF. This chain joins TRBV11-2 and TRBJ1-1; 9 bases line up with TRBD1. Germline V lookup: CDR1 SGHAT, CDR2 FQNNGV. The CDR3 spans 16 residues. The ends lost 2 bases at V and 3 bases at J; junction bases unmatched: 7.

The genes are TRBV19 and TRBJ2-7; maybe TRBD2 (6 bases). The CDR3 sequence is 13 residues long. V shed 6 bases and J shed 3 bases, with 12 bases lying between them. The germline V gene has CDR1 LNHDA and CDR2 SQIVND (reference sequence). The chain's CDR3 is CASSPGDHYEQYF. In nucleotides, the CDR3 is TGTGCCAGTAGCCCGGGAGATCACTACGAGCAGTACTTC.